This is a list of T cell receptor beta chains from one sample in a study of vaccination and CD4 T cells after COVID-19. Antigens of these TCRs are unknown. TCRdb recomputed calls from the PCR reads with MiXCR, one row per CDR3 protein. In the table there are several thousand distinct CDR3 sequences, approximately 31% of which are singletons. Sequenced sample: CD4+ T cells from blood, cultured in vitro. All receptors come from a human donor in good health. Both conserved end residues are part of each CDR3. Each record gives: clone size, V gene, J gene, D gene, CDR3 DNA, CDR3 protein. D genes are given only for firm matches. Size values are once, few and many counts, or a class for expanded clones, and some rows have none.

clone size: -
V gene: TRBV20-1
J gene: TRBJ2-1
D gene: TRBD2
CDR3 DNA: TGCAGTGCTAGAGATCCAGCGGGGTTTCACAATGAGCAGTTCTTC
CDR3 protein: CSARDPAGFHNEQFF

clone size: few
V gene: TRBV29-1
J gene: TRBJ1-1
D gene: TRBD1
CDR3 DNA: TGCAGCTCCGGACAGGGGGCAGCTACTGAAGCTTTCTTT
CDR3 protein: CSSGQGAATEAFF

clone size: -
V gene: TRBV11-2
J gene: TRBJ2-7
D gene: TRBD1
CDR3 DNA: TGTGCCAGCAGTATCCGGGACAGGGGACCTTACGAGCAGTACTTC
CDR3 protein: CASSIRDRGPYEQYF

clone size: few
V gene: TRBV27
J gene: TRBJ1-5
D gene: -
CDR3 DNA: TGTGCCAGCAGTTTGGGGCAGGGAAATCAGCCCCAGCATTTT
CDR3 protein: CASSLGQGNQPQHF

clone size: -
V gene: TRBV20-1
J gene: TRBJ2-4
D gene: -
CDR3 DNA: TGCAGTGCCCACCTTCCAGGGAGAAACATTCAGTACTTC
CDR3 protein: CSAHLPGRNIQYF

clone size: -
V gene: TRBV10-2
J gene: TRBJ1-1
D gene: TRBD1
CDR3 DNA: TGCGCCAGCAGGGGACAGGGGACTGAAGCTTTCTTT
CDR3 protein: CASRGQGTEAFF

clone size: -
V gene: TRBV2
J gene: TRBJ2-3
D gene: TRBD1
CDR3 DNA: TGTGCCCTTTCGACAGGGACAACAGATACGCAGTATTTT
CDR3 protein: CALSTGTTDTQYF

clone size: medium-sized
V gene: TRBV9
J gene: TRBJ2-5
D gene: TRBD1
CDR3 DNA: TGTGCCAGCAGCGTAGCTGCATGGGACAGGGGGGAGACCCAGTACTTC
CDR3 protein: CASSVAAWDRGETQYF

clone size: -
V gene: TRBV19
J gene: TRBJ2-1
D gene: TRBD2
CDR3 DNA: TGTGCCAGTACGGGGAGGGATGAGCAGTTCTTC
CDR3 protein: CASTGRDEQFF

clone size: once
V gene: TRBV18
J gene: TRBJ2-3
D gene: TRBD1
CDR3 DNA: TGTGCCAGCTCACCACCGGGACAGGGCGGGACAGATACGCAGTATTTT
CDR3 protein: CASSPPGQGGTDTQYF

clone size: few
V gene: TRBV25-1
J gene: TRBJ1-6
D gene: -
CDR3 DNA: TGTGCCAGCAGTGCCAGCCCGACAGATTCACCCCTCCACTTT
CDR3 protein: CASSASPTDSPLHF

clone size: -
V gene: TRBV7-9
J gene: TRBJ1-4
D gene: -
CDR3 DNA: TGTGCCAGCAGCTTATCACAGGGACTAAATGAAAAACTGTTTTTT
CDR3 protein: CASSLSQGLNEKLFF

clone size: -
V gene: TRBV7-9
J gene: TRBJ1-1
D gene: -
CDR3 DNA: TGCGCCAGCAGCTTGAATGAGAACACTGAAGCTTTCTTT
CDR3 protein: CASSLNENTEAFF

clone size: medium-sized
V gene: TRBV7-2
J gene: TRBJ2-3
D gene: -
CDR3 DNA: TGTGCCAGCAGCTTAGCGAGTGGGGCGGGTGCGCAGTATTTT
CDR3 protein: CASSLASGAGAQYF

clone size: -
V gene: TRBV24-1
J gene: TRBJ2-1
D gene: -
CDR3 DNA: TGTGCCACCAGTGGGCCCGGGCCAAGGAATGAGCAGTTCTTC
CDR3 protein: CATSGPGPRNEQFF

clone size: -
V gene: TRBV6-1
J gene: TRBJ2-7
D gene: -
CDR3 DNA: TGTGCCAGCAGTCGGGACGGAACCTACGAGCAGTACTTC
CDR3 protein: CASSRDGTYEQYF

clone size: medium-sized
V gene: TRBV10-1
J gene: TRBJ1-5
D gene: -
CDR3 DNA: TGCGCCAGCAGAGCCCATGAGCCCCAGCATTTT
CDR3 protein: CASRAHEPQHF

clone size: once
V gene: TRBV9
J gene: TRBJ2-7
D gene: -
CDR3 DNA: TGTGCCAGCAGCGTCGGTCTGGACAGAACCTACGAGCAGTACTTC
CDR3 protein: CASSVGLDRTYEQYF

clone size: -
V gene: TRBV20-1
J gene: TRBJ2-6
D gene: -
CDR3 DNA: TGCAGTGCTAGAGATAACGGGGCCAACGTCCTGACTTTC
CDR3 protein: CSARDNGANVLTF

clone size: once
V gene: TRBV19
J gene: TRBJ1-2
D gene: -
CDR3 DNA: TGTGCCAGTGAGACACAAAACTATGGCTACACCTTC
CDR3 protein: CASETQNYGYTF

clone size: few
V gene: TRBV6-1
J gene: TRBJ2-5
D gene: TRBD2
CDR3 DNA: TGTGCCAGCGGGTTAGCGGGGCCGGAGACCCAGTACTTC
CDR3 protein: CASGLAGPETQYF

clone size: -
V gene: TRBV5-1
J gene: TRBJ2-1
D gene: TRBD2
CDR3 DNA: TGCGCCAGCAGCTTGGGGGCTAGCGGGACTCTCAATGAGCAGTTCTTC
CDR3 protein: CASSLGASGTLNEQFF

clone size: few
V gene: TRBV11-1
J gene: TRBJ1-6
D gene: -
CDR3 DNA: TGTGCCAGCAGCCTTAGAAGCTCCTATAATTCACCCCTCCACTTT
CDR3 protein: CASSLRSSYNSPLHF

clone size: -
V gene: TRBV10-1
J gene: TRBJ2-3
D gene: -
CDR3 DNA: TGCGCCAGCAGTTTTTCCACAGATACGCAGTATTTT
CDR3 protein: CASSFSTDTQYF

clone size: few
V gene: TRBV6-4
J gene: TRBJ2-1
D gene: TRBD2
CDR3 DNA: TGTGCCAGCAGTGATGGGACTAGCGGGGGGCATGAGCAGTTCTTC
CDR3 protein: CASSDGTSGGHEQFF

clone size: once
V gene: TRBV11-2
J gene: TRBJ1-2
D gene: TRBD1
CDR3 DNA: TGTGCCAGCAGCTTAGGACAGGGATATGGCCACACCTTC
CDR3 protein: CASSLGQGYGHTF

clone size: few
V gene: TRBV20-1
J gene: TRBJ2-7
D gene: TRBD2
CDR3 DNA: TGCAGTGCCGGAGATAGCGGCGGGGGACGCTCCTACGAGCAGTACTTC
CDR3 protein: CSAGDSGGGRSYEQYF

clone size: few
V gene: TRBV19
J gene: TRBJ1-1
D gene: -
CDR3 DNA: TGTGCCAGTAAACTCCTCGGGACGGCGAACACTGAAGCTTTCTTT
CDR3 protein: CASKLLGTANTEAFF

clone size: -
V gene: TRBV27
J gene: TRBJ1-5
D gene: -
CDR3 DNA: TGTGCCAGCAGTTTATGGGGAGATCAGCCCCAGCATTTT
CDR3 protein: CASSLWGDQPQHF

clone size: -
V gene: TRBV7-2
J gene: TRBJ1-1
D gene: -
CDR3 DNA: TGTGCCAGCAGACAAGACTACAGAGAAGCTTTCTTT
CDR3 protein: CASRQDYREAFF

clone size: -
V gene: TRBV7-3
J gene: TRBJ1-1
D gene: TRBD1
CDR3 DNA: TGTGCCAGCAGCTTACGGCCAAGTGACAGGGGGAACACTGAAGCTTTCTTT
CDR3 protein: CASSLRPSDRGNTEAFF

clone size: few
V gene: TRBV7-9
J gene: TRBJ1-1
D gene: TRBD1
CDR3 DNA: TGTGCCAGCAGCCCCGGGACAGCTATACTGAACACTGAAGCTTTCTTT
CDR3 protein: CASSPGTAILNTEAFF

clone size: -
V gene: TRBV5-1
J gene: TRBJ1-6
D gene: -
CDR3 DNA: TGCGCCAGCAGCTTGGAGGGGCCGAATTCACCCCTCCACTTT
CDR3 protein: CASSLEGPNSPLHF

clone size: -
V gene: TRBV12-3/TRBV12-4
J gene: TRBJ1-2
D gene: TRBD1
CDR3 DNA: TGTGCCAGCAGGGGGGACAGGGTCTATGGCTACACCTTC
CDR3 protein: CASRGDRVYGYTF

clone size: -
V gene: TRBV6-4
J gene: TRBJ1-2
D gene: TRBD1
CDR3 DNA: TGTGCCAGCAGTCCCGGACAGGGAAACTATGGCTACACCTTC
CDR3 protein: CASSPGQGNYGYTF

clone size: -
V gene: TRBV5-8
J gene: TRBJ2-7
D gene: TRBD2
CDR3 DNA: TGTGCCAGCAGCCACACTAGCGGAATCTCCTACGAGCAGTACTTC
CDR3 protein: CASSHTSGISYEQYF

clone size: -
V gene: TRBV6-5
J gene: TRBJ1-2
D gene: TRBD1
CDR3 DNA: TGTGCCAGCAGTTACGGTGGAGACAGGGTCGGTTACACCTTC
CDR3 protein: CASSYGGDRVGYTF

clone size: few
V gene: TRBV19
J gene: TRBJ2-1
D gene: -
CDR3 DNA: TGTGCCAGTAGTAGGCGGGGGCCTCACAATGAGCAGTTCTTC
CDR3 protein: CASSRRGPHNEQFF

clone size: -
V gene: TRBV4-2
J gene: TRBJ1-2
D gene: TRBD1
CDR3 DNA: TGTGCCAGCAGCCAAGGTGGGACAGGGGGCGACTATGGCTACACCTTC
CDR3 protein: CASSQGGTGGDYGYTF

clone size: -
V gene: TRBV19
J gene: TRBJ1-1
D gene: TRBD1
CDR3 DNA: TGTGCCACCTATACAGGGGTAGACACTGAAGCTTTCTTT
CDR3 protein: CATYTGVDTEAFF

clone size: -
V gene: TRBV7-9
J gene: TRBJ1-2
D gene: -
CDR3 DNA: TGTGCCAGCAGCCCCGATAATTTTAACTATGGCTACACCTTC
CDR3 protein: CASSPDNFNYGYTF

clone size: -
V gene: TRBV5-1
J gene: TRBJ1-1
D gene: -
CDR3 DNA: TGCGCCAGCAGCATACAGGGCACGTCGAACACTGAAGCTTTCTTT
CDR3 protein: CASSIQGTSNTEAFF

clone size: -
V gene: TRBV5-1
J gene: TRBJ2-7
D gene: -
CDR3 DNA: TGCGCCAGCAGCCTCCTACGACAGGATCCCTACGAGCAGTACTTC
CDR3 protein: CASSLLRQDPYEQYF

clone size: -
V gene: TRBV18
J gene: TRBJ2-6
D gene: -
CDR3 DNA: TGTGCCAGCTCACTAACAGGGAAACCTGCTGGGGCCAACGTCCTGACTTTC
CDR3 protein: CASSLTGKPAGANVLTF

clone size: -
V gene: TRBV10-3
J gene: TRBJ1-2
D gene: -
CDR3 DNA: TGTGCCATCAGTGAAGGAGGGGGTGACTATGGCTACACCTTC
CDR3 protein: CAISEGGGDYGYTF